One T cell receptor beta chain is described in this entry. These data come from a study of blood T cell repertoires in COVID-19. Study information: Samples taken during acute and convalescent COVID-19 were collected in the United States, Italy and Spain.

Trimming cost V 2 bases and J 7 bases; bases outside gene matches: 13. The CDR3 consists of 17 residues. CDR1 MNHEY and CDR2 SMNVEV come from the germline V gene (reference sequence). Participants had their cohort set by participant-reported clinical history. In Cohort 3, a recovered donor had either two negative PCRs, clearance, or symptom resolution. Produced via immunoSEQ multiplex PCR; TCRdb's table is partial and in-frame only. The table records 200,000 to 250,000 clones, 75% to 90% of them present only once. The TCR sequence derives from a man in his thirties or forties who had recovered from COVID-19. The J gene is TRBJ1-5, the V gene TRBV27; TRBD1 agrees at 8 bases. Input material: PBMCs or T cells enriched from blood (not recorded which). CDR3 DNA: TGTGCCAGCAGTTTAGGCCCGGCAGGGGGCGGACACCAGCCCCAGCATTTT. The encoded protein is CASSLGPAGGGHQPQHF.